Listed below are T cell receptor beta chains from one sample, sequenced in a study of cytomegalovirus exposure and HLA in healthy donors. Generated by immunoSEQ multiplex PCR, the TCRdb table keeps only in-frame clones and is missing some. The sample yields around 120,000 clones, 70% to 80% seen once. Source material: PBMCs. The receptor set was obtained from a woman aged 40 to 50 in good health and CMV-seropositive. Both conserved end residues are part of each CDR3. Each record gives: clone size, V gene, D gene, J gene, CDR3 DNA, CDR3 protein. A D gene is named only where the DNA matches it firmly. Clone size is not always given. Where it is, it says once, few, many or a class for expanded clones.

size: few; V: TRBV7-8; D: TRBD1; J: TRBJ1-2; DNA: TGTGCCAGCAGCCTTGGACAGGGAACTAACTATGGCTACACCTTC; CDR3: CASSLGQGTNYGYTF
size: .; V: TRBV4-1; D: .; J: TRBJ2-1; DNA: TGCGCCAGCAGCCAAGTCTCGTTCCTATCCAATGAGCAGTTCTTC; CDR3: CASSQVSFLSNEQFF
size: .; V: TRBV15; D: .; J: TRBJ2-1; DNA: TGTGCCACCAGCGACCCTCTGGACACCTTCAATGAGCAGTTCTTC; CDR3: CATSDPLDTFNEQFF
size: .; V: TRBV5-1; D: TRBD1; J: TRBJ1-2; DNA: TGCGCCAGCAGCTTGCCGGGACAGGGGTATGGCTACACCTTC; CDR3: CASSLPGQGYGYTF
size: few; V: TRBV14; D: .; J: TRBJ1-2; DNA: TGTGCCAGCAGTCAACCGGGGGACTTCTATGGCTACACCTTC; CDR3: CASSQPGDFYGYTF
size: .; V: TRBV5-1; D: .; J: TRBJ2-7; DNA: TGCGCCAGCAGCTTGGACAGGGTTGGGTACGAGCAGTACTTC; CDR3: CASSLDRVGYEQYF
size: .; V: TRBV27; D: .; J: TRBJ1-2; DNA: TGTGCCAGCAGTCCCTTTACTTCTCACTATGGCTACACCTTC; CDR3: CASSPFTSHYGYTF
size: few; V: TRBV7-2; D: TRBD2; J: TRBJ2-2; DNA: TGTGCCAGCAGCACGCGACTAGCGGGGAACACCGGGGAGCTGTTTTTT; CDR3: CASSTRLAGNTGELFF
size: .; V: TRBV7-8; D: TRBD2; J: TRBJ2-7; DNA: TGTGCCAGCAGCTTTCAGGCTAGCGGGGGAGCCTACGAGCAGTACTTC; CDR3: CASSFQASGGAYEQYF
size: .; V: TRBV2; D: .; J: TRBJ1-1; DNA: TGTGCCAGCAGTGTCGAGGAGAGCACTGAAGCTTTCTTT; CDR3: CASSVEESTEAFF
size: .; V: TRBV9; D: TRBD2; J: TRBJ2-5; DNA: TGTGCCAGCAGCTCCGGTAGCGGGGGGACCCAAGAGACCCAGTACTTC; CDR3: CASSSGSGGTQETQYF
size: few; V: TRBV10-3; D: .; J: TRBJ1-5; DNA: TGTGCCATCAGTGGGGGAGGCGGAGACCAGCCCCAGCATTTT; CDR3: CAISGGGGDQPQHF
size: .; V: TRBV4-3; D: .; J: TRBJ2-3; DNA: TGCGCCAGCAGCCAAGAAGGGAGTAGTGCTAGCACAGATACGCAGTATTTT; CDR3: CASSQEGSSASTDTQYF
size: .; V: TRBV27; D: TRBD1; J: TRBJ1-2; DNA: TGTGCCAGCAGTCCTCCAGGGGGCTATGGCTACACCTTC; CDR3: CASSPPGGYGYTF
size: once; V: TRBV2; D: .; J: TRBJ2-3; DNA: TGTGCCAGCACGGTTTCAGGCGGGTGGGCAGATACGCAGTATTTT; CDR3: CASTVSGGWADTQYF
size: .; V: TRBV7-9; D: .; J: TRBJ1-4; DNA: TGTGCCAGCAGCCACACGGATACGGAAGTGGGCGAAAAACTGTTTTTT; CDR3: CASSHTDTEVGEKLFF
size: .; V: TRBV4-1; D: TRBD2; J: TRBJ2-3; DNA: TGCGCCAGCAGCCAACGGACTAGCGGGGGCCTCACAGATACGCAGTATTTT; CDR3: CASSQRTSGGLTDTQYF
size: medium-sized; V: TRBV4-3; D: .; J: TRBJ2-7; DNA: TGCGCCAGCAGCCAAGATTCGGAGGGATATCCGTACTTC; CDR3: CASSQDSEGYPYF